The rows below give T cell receptor beta chains drawn from one sample of a study of cytomegalovirus exposure and HLA in healthy donors. The table came from immunoSEQ multiplex PCR; TCRdb's copy has only in-frame clones and leaves some out. The data contain about 82,000 clones, around 84% of them singletons. Sequences were obtained from PBMCs. The receptors shown here come from a man aged 65 to 85 in good health and CMV-seropositive. The CDR3 runs from the conserved cysteine through the conserved F or W. D genes are given only for firm matches. The size entry is marked missing in some rows and otherwise reads once, few, many or a size class.

>15|TRBJ1-6|once|NA|TRBV13
TGTGCCAGCAGCTCTATGAGCTCCTATAATTCACCCCTCCACTTT
CASSSMSSYNSPLHF
>13|TRBJ1-1|NA|NA|TRBV30
TGTGCCTGGCATATGGGGACAAACACTGAAGCTTTCTTT
CAWHMGTNTEAFF
>16|TRBJ1-3|NA|NA|TRBV7-9
TGTGCCAGCAGCTCCCGACAGCAAAGCTCTGGAAACACCATATATTTT
CASSSRQQSSGNTIYF
>14|TRBJ2-5|once|NA|TRBV7-3
TGTGCCAGCAGCCCGACAGGAAATCAAGAGACCCAGTACTTC
CASSPTGNQETQYF
>14|TRBJ1-5|few|NA|TRBV19
TGTGCCAGTAGTTGGGGGGGAGGCAATCAGCCCCAGCATTTT
CASSWGGGNQPQHF
>14|TRBJ1-2|NA|TRBD1|TRBV29-1
TGCAGCGCCTACTCCGGGACAGTAAACTATGGCTACACCTTC
CSAYSGTVNYGYTF
>14|TRBJ2-7|NA|TRBD1|TRBV19
TGTGCCAGTAGTATGGACAGGGGGTCATACGAGCAGTACTTC
CASSMDRGSYEQYF
>16|TRBJ2-5|NA|TRBD1|TRBV11-2
TGTGCCAGCAGCCCCAGGACAGGGGGTCTCCAAGAGACCCAGTACTTC
CASSPRTGGLQETQYF
>14|TRBJ1-6|NA|NA|TRBV10-1
TGCGCCAGCAGTGGTCCAGGTCGGAATTCACCCCTCCACTTT
CASSGPGRNSPLHF
>20|TRBJ2-5|NA|TRBD2|TRBV4-1
TGCGCCAGCAGCCAAGATCTGGGACTAGCGGGAATAGTAAGACAAGAGACCCAGTACTTC
CASSQDLGLAGIVRQETQYF
>15|TRBJ2-1|NA|NA|TRBV10-3
TGTGCCATCAGTGAGTCGAGACTTCGCGACAATGAGCAGTTCTTC
CAISESRLRDNEQFF
>15|TRBJ2-7|once|TRBD2|TRBV4-1
TGCGCCAGCAGCCAACGACTAGCGGGATCCTACGAGCAGTACTTC
CASSQRLAGSYEQYF
>17|TRBJ2-1|NA|NA|TRBV5-1
TGCGCCAGCAGCTTCCTAATTGGGCAGAGCTCCTACAATGAGCAGTTCTTC
CASSFLIGQSSYNEQFF
>14|TRBJ2-7|NA|TRBD1|TRBV5-1
TGCGCCAGCAGCATGGGACAGGTTACCTACGAGCAGTACTTC
CASSMGQVTYEQYF
>13|TRBJ2-7|NA|TRBD1|TRBV6-5
TGTGCCAGCAGGATGGCAGGGGGCAACGAGCAGTACTTC
CASRMAGGNEQYF
>13|TRBJ2-3|few|NA|TRBV2
TGTGCCAGCAAGGCCCAACAGACAGATACGCAGTATTTT
CASKAQQTDTQYF
>14|TRBJ2-7|NA|TRBD1|TRBV11-2
TGTGCCAGCAGCTTCGACAGGGGTTCCTACGAGCAGTACTTC
CASSFDRGSYEQYF
>14|TRBJ2-7|NA|TRBD2|TRBV28
TGTGCCAGCATAGACCTAGCGGGGTCCTACGAGCAGTACTTC
CASIDLAGSYEQYF
>15|TRBJ2-3|NA|NA|TRBV5-6
TGTGCCAGCAGCTTGGATGGGCCAAGCACAGATACGCAGTATTTT
CASSLDGPSTDTQYF
>13|TRBJ2-1|NA|NA|TRBV13
TGTGCCAGCAGCTTAGGAGGGGCCAATGAGCAGTTCTTC
CASSLGGANEQFF
>14|TRBJ2-7|NA|NA|TRBV5-1
TGCGCCAGCAGCTGGGCCCGTGGGCCCTACGAGCAGTACTTC
CASSWARGPYEQYF
>15|TRBJ2-2|NA|TRBD2|TRBV10-3
TGTGCCATCAGCCTAACTAGCGGGAGGACCGGGGAGCTGTTTTTT
CAISLTSGRTGELFF